Each of the 10 T cell receptor beta chains below was sequenced from the same sample in a study of T cell repertoires in cytomegalovirus infection. Antigens for these TCRs are unknown. Using its own MiXCR run on the reads, TCRdb lists one record per CDR3 protein. Of around 900,000 distinct CDR3 sequences in the sample, roughly 30% were seen once. The source material was cultured CD8+ T cells from PBMCs, sampled from culture after CMV antigen stimulation. The receptors here all came from a human donor in good health (CMV status not recorded). Some clones in this sample may be carry-over from other donors' samples.

This clonotype occurred a few times. The rearrangement uses TRBV24-1 and TRBJ2-5; D not certain. Trimming stripped 1 base from V and 4 bases from J, with 3 bases between. The CDR3 sequence is 12 residues long. Germline CDR1 and CDR2: KGHDR and SFDVKD. The CDR3 is CATSDLAETQYF. The CDR3 DNA sequence: TGTGCCACCAGTGATTTAGCAGAGACCCAGTACTTC.

This chain uses TRBV6-8 with TRBJ2-1; a possible D gene is TRBD2 (6 bases). The V and J ends lost 5 bases and 4 bases respectively, with 15 bases between them. This CDR3 is built from 15 residues. Germline assignment: CDR1 MNHGY and CDR2 SAAAGT. CDR3 sequence: CASSVPGLHYNEQFF. CDR3 coding DNA: TGTGCCAGCAGTGTTCCGGGACTGCATTACAATGAGCAGTTCTTC.

Comments on this clonotype: A clone one base away is much larger, so this may be a read error. The chain uses TRBV27 and TRBJ2-7; 7 bases are shared with TRBD1. The length of the CDR3 is 13 residues. V shed 6 bases, J shed 3 bases, and the junction held 5 bases outside the gene matches. Germline V gene data show CDR1 as MNHEY and CDR2 as SMNVEV (reference sequence). The CDR3 is CASRPGQYYEQYF. In nucleotides, the CDR3 is TGTGCCAGCAGGCCGGGACAGTACTACGAGCAGTACTTC.

Ten or more counts support this clonotype. The chain carries TRBV7-8 and TRBJ2-1, with 7 bases fitting TRBD2. V shed 5 bases, J shed 4 bases, and the junction held 5 bases outside the gene matches. The CDR3 covers 14 residues. Germline CDR1 is SGHVS and CDR2 is FQNEAQ. CDR3 amino acids: CASSAGLVYNEQFF. Here the CDR3 DNA reads TGTGCCAGCAGCGCCGGACTAGTGTACAATGAGCAGTTCTTC.

The chain carries TRBV6-2 or TRBV6-3 and TRBJ1-2; possible D gene TRBD1, 5 bases. Trimming cost V 5 bases and J 4 bases, with 14 bases left between them. Looked up from germline, CDR1 is MNHEY and CDR2 is SVGEGT. The CDR3 is made up of 14 amino acids. CDR3 sequence: CASSHPDMFYGYTF. In nucleotides, the CDR3 is TGTGCCAGCAGTCACCCGGACATGTTCTATGGCTACACCTTC.

This clonotype showed up many times. The rearrangement uses TRBV7-2 and TRBJ2-3; TRBD2 might be the D (5 bases). Germline loops: CDR1 SGHTA, CDR2 FQGNSA. With 5 bases removed from V and 0 bases from J, the gap between germline ends came to 15 bases. This CDR3 contains 16 residues. The CDR3 reads CASSPGLGLSTDTQYF. Here the CDR3 DNA reads TGTGCCAGCAGCCCCGGACTCGGGTTGAGCACAGATACGCAGTATTTT.

The chain has TRBV14 and TRBJ2-1; D gene unclear. This CDR3 is 11 amino acids long. Trimming pared 0 bases from V and 12 bases from J, leaving 6 bases between. Germline CDR1 and CDR2: SGHDN and FVKESK. The CDR3 is CASSQDLGQFF. The CDR3 DNA follows: TGTGCCAGCAGCCAAGATCTTGGGCAGTTCTTC.

The chain combines TRBV2 with TRBJ2-6; D is undetermined. CDR3 size: 17 residues. Germline V gene sequence: CDR1 SNHLY, CDR2 FYNNEI. With 6 bases removed from V and 0 bases from J, the gap between germline ends came to 15 bases. The CDR3 DNA reads as TGTGCCAGCAGCCAAGGGCATCCAGGCTCTGGGGCCAACGTCCTGACTTTC. Translated, it gives CASSQGHPGSGANVLTF.

V usage is TRBV7-9 and J usage is TRBJ1-2, with 8 bases fitting TRBD1. The CDR3 is 15 amino acids. CDR1 is SEHNR and CDR2 is FQNEAQ in the germline V gene (reference sequence). The V gene end was trimmed by 5 bases and the J gene end by 3 bases; junction bases not matched to a gene: 8. The CDR3 DNA reads as TGTGCCAGCAGCAACCCTGGACAGGGCTACTATGGCTACACCTTC. Translating it yields CASSNPGQGYYGYTF.

The sample holds a few counts of this clonotype. This chain joins TRBV20-1 and TRBJ1-1; the D is unclear. V dropped 5 bases and J dropped 7 bases, with 5 bases sitting between them. Germline CDR1 and CDR2: DFQATT and SNEGSKA (reference sequence). CDR3 length: 9 amino acids. The CDR3 nucleotides are TGCAGTGCTCAGAATGAAGCTTTCTTT. It yields the protein CSAQNEAFF.